This TCR beta chain was captured by sequencing in a study of blood T cell repertoires in COVID-19. Participants were aged about 18 to 90 years, lived in over 20 US areas, and enrolled virtually. Trimming cost V 5 bases and J 7 bases; bases outside gene matches: 5. Germline V CDR1 and CDR2: SGHAT, FQNNGV. The CDR3 is made up of 14 amino acids. TCRdb keeps only in-frame clones here, not all; method: immunoSEQ multiplex PCR. The sample carries around 120,000 clones, 86% recorded once. This TCR came from a woman aged 50 to 60 who had recovered from COVID-19. This chain joins TRBV11-2 and TRBJ2-7, with TRBD2 matching 13 bases. The sequencing input was PBMCs or T cells enriched from blood (not recorded which). In nucleotides, the CDR3 is TGTGCCAGCAGCCCCGGACTAGCGGGGGTAGAGCAGTACTTC. Protein product: CASSPGLAGVEQYF.